Listed below are T cell receptor beta chains from one sample, sequenced in a study of long-term antiretroviral therapy in people with HIV. Measured with immunoSEQ multiplex PCR; TCRdb has only the in-frame clones, and not every one. The sample records about 30,000 clones, approximately 95% being singletons. The starting material was unsorted PBMCs, obtained 5.3 years after starting antiretroviral therapy. These receptor sequences come from a middle-aged man with HIV. Each CDR3 is given with its conserved first and last residue. A D gene is named only where the DNA matches it firmly. Some rows mark clone size as missing; the rest say once, few, many or name a class of expanded clone.

size,J,D,V,DNA,CDR3
-,TRBJ2-7,-,TRBV5-8,TGTGCCAGCTCCGTGGGGCTCTCAATAGACCCGTTGGACGAGCAGTACTTC,CASSVGLSIDPLDEQYF
once,TRBJ2-7,-,TRBV12-5,TGTGCTAGTGGTTTAGGGGGGAACTACGAGCAGTACTTC,CASGLGGNYEQYF
-,TRBJ2-2,TRBD2,TRBV19,TGTGCCAGTAGTGTAGCTAGCGGGGGGGCCGGGGAGCTGTTTTTT,CASSVASGGAGELFF
-,TRBJ2-7,TRBD1,TRBV6-1,TGTGCCAGCAGTCGGGACAGGGGGCTCTACGAGCAGTACTTC,CASSRDRGLYEQYF
-,TRBJ1-6,-,TRBV6-1,TGTGCCAGCAGTGCCTATTCAGGGAGCTCCTATAATTCACCCCTCCACTTT,CASSAYSGSSYNSPLHF
-,TRBJ2-7,TRBD2,TRBV10-2,TGCGCCAGCAGTGAGTCGGCGGGGGGGCACTACGAGCAGTACTTC,CASSESAGGHYEQYF
-,TRBJ2-1,TRBD2,TRBV7-8,TGTGCCAGCAGCTTAGCCGGGACTAGCGGGGGGGCCGGTCGTGAGCAGTTCTTC,CASSLAGTSGGAGREQFF
-,TRBJ2-7,-,TRBV10-2,TGCGCCAGCAGTGGGCGGACCTTGAACTACGAGCAGTACTTC,CASSGRTLNYEQYF
-,TRBJ1-1,-,TRBV27,TGTGCCAGCAACCCTATTGGGGGTGTCACTGAAGCTTTCTTT,CASNPIGGVTEAFF
-,TRBJ2-7,-,TRBV4-3,TGCGCCAGCAGCCGGAGAGTGGATGGGGGCAACGAGCAGTACTTC,CASSRRVDGGNEQYF
-,TRBJ1-1,-,TRBV9,TGTGCCAGCAGCGTAGAGGAAGAGGGACCGAACACTGAAGCTTTCTTT,CASSVEEEGPNTEAFF
-,TRBJ1-1,-,TRBV21-1,TGTGCCAGCAGCAAAAAAAGGGATTCTAGAGGCCTAAACAGCACTGAAGCTTTCTTT,CASSKKRDSRGLNSTEAFF
once,TRBJ2-2,-,TRBV7-3,TGTGCCAGCTCTAGTGTCGGCACCGGGGAGCTGTTTTTT,CASSSVGTGELFF
-,TRBJ2-3,-,TRBV21-1,TGTGCCAGCAGCAAAGAAGCGGGGGGAAGCACAGATACGCAGTATTTT,CASSKEAGGSTDTQYF
-,TRBJ2-7,TRBD1,TRBV6-5,TGTGCCAGCAGTTACAGGGACAGGGGGCACTACGAGCAGTACTTC,CASSYRDRGHYEQYF
-,TRBJ1-5,-,TRBV28,TGTGCCAGCAGTCTTACGACAGGTGTTCAGCCCCAGCATTTT,CASSLTTGVQPQHF
-,TRBJ2-3,TRBD2,TRBV11-2,TGTGCCAGCAGCTTTAGCGGGGGGGCCGTAGATACGCAGTATTTT,CASSFSGGAVDTQYF
once,TRBJ1-4,TRBD1,TRBV6-4,TGTGCCACCCCGACAGGGTATGGTATGACGGCTAATGAAAAACTGTTTTTT,CATPTGYGMTANEKLFF
-,TRBJ2-3,TRBD2,TRBV5-6,TGTGCCAGCACCCTTGGGAGGGTTAGCACAGATACGCAGTATTTT,CASTLGRVSTDTQYF
once,TRBJ1-3,TRBD1,TRBV7-9,TGTGCCAGCAGCATAGGACAGGAAGGAAACACCATATATTTT,CASSIGQEGNTIYF
once,TRBJ2-7,TRBD1,TRBV11-2,TGTGCCAGCAGCTTAGTTTCCGGACAGGGGCAAGAGCAGTACTTC,CASSLVSGQGQEQYF
-,TRBJ1-5,TRBD1,TRBV29-1,TGCAGCGTGTTTGACAGGGACAATCAGCCCCAGCATTTT,CSVFDRDNQPQHF
-,TRBJ2-2,-,TRBV21-1,TGTGCCAGCAGCAAGAGCGGGGGGTTGACCGGGGAGCTGTTTTTT,CASSKSGGLTGELFF
-,TRBJ1-2,TRBD1,TRBV7-2,TGTGCCAGCAGCTCTCAGGGGGTTGGGGGCTACACCTTC,CASSSQGVGGYTF
-,TRBJ2-7,TRBD1,TRBV7-9,TGTGCCAGCAGCCTCACGGACAGGGGGGGAAACTACGAGCAGTACTTC,CASSLTDRGGNYEQYF
-,TRBJ1-2,-,TRBV28,TGTGCCAGCAGTTGGGGGGCTAGCTATGGCTACACCTTC,CASSWGASYGYTF
once,TRBJ1-5,-,TRBV6-6,TGTGCCAGCAGCGAGGTGGGGCCCCAGCATTTT,CASSEVGPQHF
-,TRBJ1-3,-,TRBV19,TGTGCCAGTAGTACTGGGAATGGCGGAAACACCATATATTTT,CASSTGNGGNTIYF
-,TRBJ2-7,TRBD2,TRBV18,TGTGCCAGCTCACCTCCCGCTGGACTAGCGACGGGGGAGCAGTACTTC,CASSPPAGLATGEQYF
-,TRBJ2-1,TRBD1,TRBV29-1,TGCAGCGTTGAAGTAAGGGACAGGGTCCCCTACAATGAGCAGTTCTTC,CSVEVRDRVPYNEQFF
-,TRBJ1-1,-,TRBV30,TGTGCCTGGAGTGCCGGCATGGGTATCAAATGGGCTTTCTTT,CAWSAGMGIKWAFF
-,TRBJ1-3,TRBD1,TRBV10-3,TGTGCCATCAGCCCAGGGGGAAACTCTGGAAACACCATATATTTT,CAISPGGNSGNTIYF
-,TRBJ1-1,TRBD1,TRBV10-2,TGCGCCAGCAGTGGAAAGGGGGCGGACACTGAAGCTTTCTTT,CASSGKGADTEAFF
-,TRBJ2-7,-,TRBV11-2,TGTGCCAGCAGCTTGGGCTCCTACGAGCAGTACTTC,CASSLGSYEQYF
-,TRBJ1-1,-,TRBV25-1,TGTGCCAGCATCGGCGATACAGGGATGGGCACTGAAGCTTTCTTT,CASIGDTGMGTEAFF
few,TRBJ2-1,TRBD1,TRBV19,TGTGCCAGTAGTCTGGGACAGTGGGGTAGTGAGCAGTTCTTC,CASSLGQWGSEQFF
once,TRBJ2-5,-,TRBV5-1,TGCGCCAGCAGCTCGAAGGAGGAGACCCAGTACTTC,CASSSKEETQYF
-,TRBJ2-3,-,TRBV5-1,TGCGCCAGCGGGGACAGCACAGATACGCAGTATTTT,CASGDSTDTQYF
-,TRBJ1-2,TRBD1,TRBV29-1,TGCAGCGTTCAACAGGGGGGTGGCGGCTACACCTTC,CSVQQGGGGYTF
-,TRBJ2-7,TRBD1,TRBV5-4,TGTGCCAGCATCCCCGACCCCGGGACAGGGGACGAGGAGCAGTACTTC,CASIPDPGTGDEEQYF
-,TRBJ1-6,-,TRBV11-2,TGTGCCAGCAGCTTAGGAAGCAATTCACCCCTCCACTTT,CASSLGSNSPLHF
-,TRBJ1-5,-,TRBV5-5,TGTGCCAGCAGCGTCGGGGGTCAGCCCCAGCATTTT,CASSVGGQPQHF
-,TRBJ1-4,-,TRBV5-5,TGTGCCAGCAGCTGGACGTTCGGGGATGAAAAACTGTTTTTT,CASSWTFGDEKLFF
-,TRBJ1-1,TRBD1,TRBV5-1,TGCGCCAGCAGCTTGGGACAGGGGATGAACACTGAAGCTTTCTTT,CASSLGQGMNTEAFF